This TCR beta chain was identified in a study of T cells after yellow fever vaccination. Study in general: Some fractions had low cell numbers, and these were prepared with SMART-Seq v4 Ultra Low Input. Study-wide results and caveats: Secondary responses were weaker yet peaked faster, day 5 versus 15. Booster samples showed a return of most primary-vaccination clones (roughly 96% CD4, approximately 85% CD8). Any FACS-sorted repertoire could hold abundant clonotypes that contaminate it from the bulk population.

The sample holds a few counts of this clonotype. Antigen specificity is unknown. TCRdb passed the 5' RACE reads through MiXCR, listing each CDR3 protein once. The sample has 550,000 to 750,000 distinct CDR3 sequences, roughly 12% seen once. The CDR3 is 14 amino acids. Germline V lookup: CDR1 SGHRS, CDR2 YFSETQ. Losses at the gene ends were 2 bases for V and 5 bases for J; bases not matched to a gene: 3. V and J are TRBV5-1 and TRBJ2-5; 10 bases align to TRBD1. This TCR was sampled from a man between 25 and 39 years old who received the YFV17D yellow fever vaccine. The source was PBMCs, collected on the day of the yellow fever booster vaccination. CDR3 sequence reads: CASSFPDRGETQYF. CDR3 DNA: TGCGCCAGCAGCTTCCCGGACAGGGGGGAGACCCAGTACTTC.